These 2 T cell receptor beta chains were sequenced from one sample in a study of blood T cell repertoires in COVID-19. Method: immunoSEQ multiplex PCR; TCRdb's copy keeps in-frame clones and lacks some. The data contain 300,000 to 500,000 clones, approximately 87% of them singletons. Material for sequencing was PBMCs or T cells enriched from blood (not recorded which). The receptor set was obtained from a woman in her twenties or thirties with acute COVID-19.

Written as DNA, the CDR3 is TGTGCCAGCAGTGAGAATCCCAGGGGGCGCTTCACGAACACTGAAGCTTTCTTT. This gives the protein CASSENPRGRFTNTEAFF. The chain employs TRBV6-1 and TRBJ1-1; 8 nucleotides line up with TRBD1. This CDR3 contains 18 residues. V trimming: 3 bases; J trimming: 1 base; junction bases outside the gene matches: 13. Germline values: CDR1 MNHNS, CDR2 SASEGT.

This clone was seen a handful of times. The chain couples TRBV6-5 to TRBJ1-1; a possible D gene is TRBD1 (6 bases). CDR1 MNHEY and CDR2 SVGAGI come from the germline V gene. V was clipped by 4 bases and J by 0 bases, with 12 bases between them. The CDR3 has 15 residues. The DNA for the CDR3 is TGTGCCAGCAGTTCCTGGACAGATGTGAACACTGAAGCTTTCTTT. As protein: CASSSWTDVNTEAFF.